This T cell receptor (beta chain) derives from a study of shared clonotypes between healthy human individuals. General study findings and limits: Between a handful of donors, naive CD4 clonotypes were shared at a level of roughly 5.5%.

Memory CD4+ cells were the fraction left after CD45RA+ naive selection. Note on this clone: Its antigen is unknown.

Sequencing used immunoSEQ multiplex PCR; TCRdb keeps in-frame clones, though not all of them. The sample lists over a million clones; more than 75% were seen once. The CDR3 has 16 amino acids. Germline V gene data show CDR1 as MNHNS and CDR2 as SASEGT. Trimming at V came to 4 bases and at J to 5 bases, leaving 8 bases not matched to a gene. This sequence was found in a man between 18 and 35 years old in good health. Some clones in this sample may be carry-over from other donors' samples. The V and J genes are TRBV6-1 and TRBJ1-6, with 7 bases identical to TRBD1. Sequenced sample: memory CD4+ T cells from PBMCs. Stated subset: CD45RA-negative fraction. The CDR3 DNA reads TGTGCCAGCAGTGCGACAGGGCCTCTTCATAATTCACCCCTCCACTTT. Protein product: CASSATGPLHNSPLHF.